This T cell receptor beta chain was obtained from a study of blood T cell repertoires in COVID-19. Study information: Material from acute and convalescent COVID-19 was sourced from the United States, Italy and Spain. PBMCs, B-cell-depleted T cells, or T cells were the source of the cDNA or gDNA that made up the material.

TCRdb keeps only in-frame clones here, not all; method: immunoSEQ multiplex PCR. Altogether 200,000 to 300,000 clones are present, just under 85% being singletons, with the ten largest covering more than 6%. V trimming: 6 bases; J trimming: 4 bases; junction bases outside the gene matches: 6. The CDR3 has 15 residues. CDR1 SGHNT and CDR2 YENEEA come from the germline V gene. This TCR derives from a woman in her sixties or seventies with active or convalescent COVID-19. Input material: peripheral blood. V gene TRBV11-3 combines with J gene TRBJ2-1; TRBD2 aligns across 10 bases. The CDR3 bases are TGTGCCAGCAGTTCGGGACTAGCGACATACAATGAGCAGTTCTTC. Translated: CASSSGLATYNEQFF.